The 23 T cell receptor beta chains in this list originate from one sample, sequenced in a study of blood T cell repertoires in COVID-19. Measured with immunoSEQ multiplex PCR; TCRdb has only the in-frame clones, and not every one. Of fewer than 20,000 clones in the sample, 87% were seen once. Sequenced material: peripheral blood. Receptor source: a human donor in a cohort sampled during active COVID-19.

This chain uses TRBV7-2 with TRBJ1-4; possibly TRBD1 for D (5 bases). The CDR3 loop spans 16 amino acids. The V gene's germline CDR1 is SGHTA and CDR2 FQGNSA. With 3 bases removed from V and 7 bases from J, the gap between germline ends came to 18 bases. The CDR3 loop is CASSLGGGTLGEKLFF. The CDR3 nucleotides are TGTGCCAGCAGCTTGGGGGGGGGAACACTGGGTGAAAAACTGTTTTTT.

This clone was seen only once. The CDR3 bases are TGTGCCAGCCGTAAGCGCCACGATAATTCACCCCTCCACTTT. This translates into CASRKRHDNSPLHF. The rearrangement uses TRBV3-1 (or the pseudogene TRBV3-2) and TRBJ1-6; D ambiguous. The CDR3 consists of 14 residues. Trimming shortened V by 8 bases and J by 5 bases, and 13 bases separated the two germline ends. Germline lookup yields CDR1 LGHDT and CDR2 YNNKEL (reference sequence).

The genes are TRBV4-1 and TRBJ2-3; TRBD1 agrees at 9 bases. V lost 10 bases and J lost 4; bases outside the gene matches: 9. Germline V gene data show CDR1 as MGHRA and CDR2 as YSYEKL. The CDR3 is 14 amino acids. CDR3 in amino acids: CATGTGGDPDTQYF. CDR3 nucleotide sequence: TGCGCCACCGGAACAGGGGGCGACCCAGATACGCAGTATTTT.

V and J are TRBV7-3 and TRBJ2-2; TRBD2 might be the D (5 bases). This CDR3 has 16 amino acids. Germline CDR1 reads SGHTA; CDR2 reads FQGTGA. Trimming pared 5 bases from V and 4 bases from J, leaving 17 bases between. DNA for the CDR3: TGTGCCAGCAGCCCCCAAGGCCTAGCTGGCACCGGGGAGCTGTTTTTT. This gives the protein CASSPQGLAGTGELFF.

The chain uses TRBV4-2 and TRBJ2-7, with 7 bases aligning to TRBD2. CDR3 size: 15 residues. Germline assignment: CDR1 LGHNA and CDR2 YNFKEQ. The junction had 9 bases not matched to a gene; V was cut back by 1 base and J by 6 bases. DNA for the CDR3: TGTGCCAGCAGCCAAGTACAGGCTCGGGAGGCCGAGCAGTACTTC. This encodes CASSQVQAREAEQYF.

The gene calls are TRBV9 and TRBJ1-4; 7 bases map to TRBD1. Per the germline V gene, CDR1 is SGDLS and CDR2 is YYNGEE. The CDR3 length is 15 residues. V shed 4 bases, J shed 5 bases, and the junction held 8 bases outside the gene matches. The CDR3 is CASSPEGQINEKLFF. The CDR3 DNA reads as TGTGCCAGCAGCCCTGAGGGACAGATCAATGAAAAACTGTTTTTT.

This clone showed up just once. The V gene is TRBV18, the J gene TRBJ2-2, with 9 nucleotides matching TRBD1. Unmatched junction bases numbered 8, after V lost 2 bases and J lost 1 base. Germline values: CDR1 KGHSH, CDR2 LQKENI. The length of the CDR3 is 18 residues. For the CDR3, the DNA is TGTGCCAGCTCACCAAGAACCCCGGGACAGGGGAACACCGGGGAGCTGTTTTTT. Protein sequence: CASSPRTPGQGNTGELFF.

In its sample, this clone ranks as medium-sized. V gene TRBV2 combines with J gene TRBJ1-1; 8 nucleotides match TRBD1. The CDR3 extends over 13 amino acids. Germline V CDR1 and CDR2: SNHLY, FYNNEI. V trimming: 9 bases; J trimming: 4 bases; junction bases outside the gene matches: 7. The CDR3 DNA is TGTGCCAGTACGACAGGGGAGGGCACTGAAGCTTTCTTT. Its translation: CASTTGEGTEAFF.

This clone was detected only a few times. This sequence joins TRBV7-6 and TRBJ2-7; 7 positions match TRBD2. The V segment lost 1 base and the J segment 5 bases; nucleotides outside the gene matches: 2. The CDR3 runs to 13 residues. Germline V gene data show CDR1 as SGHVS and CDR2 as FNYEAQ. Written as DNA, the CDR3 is TGTGCCAGCAGCTTAGGTCGGGGGGACGAGCAGTACTTC. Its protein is CASSLGRGDEQYF.

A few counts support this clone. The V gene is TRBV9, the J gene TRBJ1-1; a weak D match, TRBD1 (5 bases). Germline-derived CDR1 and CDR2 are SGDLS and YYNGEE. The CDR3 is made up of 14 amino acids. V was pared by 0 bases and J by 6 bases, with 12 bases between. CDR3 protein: CASSVDGRAAEAFF. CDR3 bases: TGTGCCAGCAGCGTAGATGGCAGGGCGGCTGAAGCTTTCTTT.

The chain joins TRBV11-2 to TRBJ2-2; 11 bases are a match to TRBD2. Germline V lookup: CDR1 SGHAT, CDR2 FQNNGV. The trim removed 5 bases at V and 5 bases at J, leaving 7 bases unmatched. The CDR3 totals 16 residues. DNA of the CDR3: TGTGCCAGCAGCATGGGACTAGCGGTTAGAACCGGGGAGCTGTTTTTT. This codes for CASSMGLAVRTGELFF.

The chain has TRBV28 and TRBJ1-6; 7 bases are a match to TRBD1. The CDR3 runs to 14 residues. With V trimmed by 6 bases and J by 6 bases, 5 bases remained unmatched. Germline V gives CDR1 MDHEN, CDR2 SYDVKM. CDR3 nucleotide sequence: TGTGCCAGCAGCTCAGGGGGAAGTAATTCACCCCTCCACTTT. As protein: CASSSGGSNSPLHF.

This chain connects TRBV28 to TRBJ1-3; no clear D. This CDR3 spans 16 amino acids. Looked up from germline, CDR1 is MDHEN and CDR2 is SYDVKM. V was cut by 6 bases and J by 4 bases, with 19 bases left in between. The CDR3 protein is CASSMASARKGNTIYF. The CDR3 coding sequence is TGTGCCAGCAGCATGGCGTCAGCGAGGAAGGGAAACACCATATATTTT.

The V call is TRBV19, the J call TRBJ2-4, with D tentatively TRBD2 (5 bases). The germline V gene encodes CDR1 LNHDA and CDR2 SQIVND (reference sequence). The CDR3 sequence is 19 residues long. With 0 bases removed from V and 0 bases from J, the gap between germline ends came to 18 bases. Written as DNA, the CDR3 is TGTGCCAGTAGTATAGATCGGGCACACAGCGGACTAGCCAAAAACATTCAGTACTTC. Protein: CASSIDRAHSGLAKNIQYF.

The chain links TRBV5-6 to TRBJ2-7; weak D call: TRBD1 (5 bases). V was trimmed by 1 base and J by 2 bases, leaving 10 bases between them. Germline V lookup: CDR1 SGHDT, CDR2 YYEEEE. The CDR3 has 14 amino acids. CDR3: CASSLLSGTYEQYF. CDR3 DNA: TGTGCCAGCAGCTTGCTCTCAGGGACCTACGAGCAGTACTTC.

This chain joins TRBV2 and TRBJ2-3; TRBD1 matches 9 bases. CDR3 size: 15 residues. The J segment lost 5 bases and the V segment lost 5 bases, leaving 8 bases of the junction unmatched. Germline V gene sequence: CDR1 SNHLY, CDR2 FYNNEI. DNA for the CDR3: TGTGCCAGCAGTCGGCGGACAGGGGCGGAAGATACGCAGTATTTT. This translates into CASSRRTGAEDTQYF.

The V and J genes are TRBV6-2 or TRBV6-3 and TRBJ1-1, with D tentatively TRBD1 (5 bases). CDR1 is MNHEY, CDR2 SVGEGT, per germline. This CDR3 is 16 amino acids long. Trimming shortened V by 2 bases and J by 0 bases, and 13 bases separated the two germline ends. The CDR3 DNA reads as TGTGCCAGCAGTTACGAGGCAGGGCAGGTGAACACTGAAGCTTTCTTT. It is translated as CASSYEAGQVNTEAFF.

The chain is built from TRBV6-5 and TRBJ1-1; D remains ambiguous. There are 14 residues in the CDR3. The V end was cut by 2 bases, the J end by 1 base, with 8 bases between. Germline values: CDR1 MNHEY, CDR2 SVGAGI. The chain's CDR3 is CASSYARENTEAFF. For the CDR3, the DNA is TGTGCCAGCAGTTACGCTAGAGAGAACACTGAAGCTTTCTTT.

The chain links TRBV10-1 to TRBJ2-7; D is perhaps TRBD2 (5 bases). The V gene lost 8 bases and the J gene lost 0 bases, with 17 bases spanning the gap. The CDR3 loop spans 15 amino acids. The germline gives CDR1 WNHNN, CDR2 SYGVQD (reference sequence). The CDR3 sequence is CASPEVSPNSYEQYF. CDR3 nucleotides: TGCGCCAGCCCGGAGGTAAGCCCCAACTCCTACGAGCAGTACTTC.

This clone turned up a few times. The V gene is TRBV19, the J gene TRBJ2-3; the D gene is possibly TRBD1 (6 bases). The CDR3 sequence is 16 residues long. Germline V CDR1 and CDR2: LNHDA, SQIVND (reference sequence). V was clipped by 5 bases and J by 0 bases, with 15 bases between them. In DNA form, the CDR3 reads TGTGCCAGTAGTGGCGGACAGCATCCTAGCACAGATACGCAGTATTTT. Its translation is CASSGGQHPSTDTQYF. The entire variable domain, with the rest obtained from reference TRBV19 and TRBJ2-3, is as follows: DGGITQSPKYLFRKEGQNVTLSCEQNLNHDAMYWYRQDPGQGLRLIYYSQIVNDFQKGDIAEGYSVSREKKESFPLTVTSAQKNPTAFYLCASSGGQHPSTDTQYFGPGTRLTVL.

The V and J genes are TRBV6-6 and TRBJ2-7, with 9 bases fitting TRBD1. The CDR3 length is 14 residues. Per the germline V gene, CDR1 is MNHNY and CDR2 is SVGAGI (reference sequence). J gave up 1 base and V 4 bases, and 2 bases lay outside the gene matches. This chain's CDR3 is CASSWTGDSYEQYF. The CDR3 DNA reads TGTGCCAGCAGTTGGACAGGGGATTCCTACGAGCAGTACTTC.

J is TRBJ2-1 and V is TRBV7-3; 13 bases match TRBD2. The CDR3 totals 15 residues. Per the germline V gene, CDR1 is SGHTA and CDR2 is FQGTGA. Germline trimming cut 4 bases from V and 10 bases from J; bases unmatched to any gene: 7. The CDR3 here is CASSWSTSGGSEQFF. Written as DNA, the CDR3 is TGTGCCAGCAGCTGGTCGACTAGCGGGGGGTCCGAGCAGTTCTTC.

The CDR3 reads CASSQVVLVETQYF. The CDR3 DNA reads as TGCGCCAGCAGCCAAGTTGTCCTAGTTGAGACCCAGTACTTC. This rearrangement joins TRBV4-1 to TRBJ2-5; D is undetermined. This CDR3 region has 14 residues. Between the trimmed V and J ends, which lost 1 base and 5 bases, there was a span of 11 bases. Germline V CDR1 and CDR2: MGHRA, YSYEKL.